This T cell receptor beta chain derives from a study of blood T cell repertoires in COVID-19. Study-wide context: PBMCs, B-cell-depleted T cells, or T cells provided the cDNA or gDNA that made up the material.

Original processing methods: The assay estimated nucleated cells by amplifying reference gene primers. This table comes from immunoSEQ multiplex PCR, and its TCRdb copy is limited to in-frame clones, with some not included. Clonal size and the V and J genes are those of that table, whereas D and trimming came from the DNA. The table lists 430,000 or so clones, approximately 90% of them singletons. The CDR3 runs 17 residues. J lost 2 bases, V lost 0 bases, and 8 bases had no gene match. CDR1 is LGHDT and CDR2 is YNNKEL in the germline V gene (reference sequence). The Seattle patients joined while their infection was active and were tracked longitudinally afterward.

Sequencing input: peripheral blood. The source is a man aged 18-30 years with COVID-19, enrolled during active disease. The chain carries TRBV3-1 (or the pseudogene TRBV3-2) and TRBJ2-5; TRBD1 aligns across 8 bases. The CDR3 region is CASSQDRGRDWQETQYF. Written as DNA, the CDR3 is TGTGCCAGCAGCCAAGACAGGGGGCGTGATTGGCAAGAGACCCAGTACTTC.